This T cell receptor beta chain was captured in a study of cytomegalovirus exposure and HLA in healthy donors. Among the donors, all were healthy bone marrow donors. There are 15 residues in the CDR3. Germline V gene lookup returns CDR1 MDHEN and CDR2 SYDVKM. V lost 3 bases and J lost 1, with 12 bases in between. General study results and limits: A later analysis linked a missense variant in DCLRE1C to the trimming of TCR beta V and J genes. The study flagged roughly 160 TCR beta chains as cytomegalovirus-associated.

PCR used 60 Vbeta primers and 13 Jbeta primers. Authors' data handling: An analysis performed later counted 70 million to 90 million unique TCR beta chains (roughly 10 million of them shared). The assay was immunoSEQ multiplex PCR, and TCRdb's table has in-frame clones only and misses some. From that table come the V and J calls and clone size; the DNA was used to work out D and trimming. This table has about 100,000 clones, about 74% appearing once. For this clone: Its target is not known.

The material sequenced was PBMCs. The origin of this receptor is a woman between 18 and 29 years old in good health and CMV-seropositive. This sequence joins TRBV28 and TRBJ2-5; D is possibly TRBD2 (5 bases). For the CDR3, the DNA is TGTGCCAGCAGTTTGAGGGTGTCGGCCCAAGAGACCCAGTACTTC. Protein product: CASSLRVSAQETQYF.